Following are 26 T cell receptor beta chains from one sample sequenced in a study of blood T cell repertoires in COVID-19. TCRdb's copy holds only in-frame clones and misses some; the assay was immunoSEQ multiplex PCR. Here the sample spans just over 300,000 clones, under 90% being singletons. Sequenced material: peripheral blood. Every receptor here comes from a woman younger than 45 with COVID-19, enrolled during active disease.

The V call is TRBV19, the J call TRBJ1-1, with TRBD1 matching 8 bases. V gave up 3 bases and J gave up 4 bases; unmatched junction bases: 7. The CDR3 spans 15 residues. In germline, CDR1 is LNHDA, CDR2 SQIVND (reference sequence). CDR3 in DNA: TGTGCCAGTAGTATGGGGGGGACAGGATTCACTGAAGCTTTCTTT. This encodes CASSMGGTGFTEAFF.

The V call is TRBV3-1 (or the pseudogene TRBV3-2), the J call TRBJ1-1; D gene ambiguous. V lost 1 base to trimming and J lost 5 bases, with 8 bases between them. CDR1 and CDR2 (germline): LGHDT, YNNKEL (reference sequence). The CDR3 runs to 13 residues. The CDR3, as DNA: TGTGCCAGCAGCCAAGGCTCGGGGACTGAAGCTTTCTTT. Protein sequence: CASSQGSGTEAFF.

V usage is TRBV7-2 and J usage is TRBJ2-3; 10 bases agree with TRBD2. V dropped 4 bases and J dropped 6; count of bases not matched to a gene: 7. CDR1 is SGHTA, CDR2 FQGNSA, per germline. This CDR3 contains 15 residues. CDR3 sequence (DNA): TGTGCCAGCAGCTCTAGCGGGGGTAGTATGGATACGCAGTATTTT. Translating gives CASSSSGGSMDTQYF.

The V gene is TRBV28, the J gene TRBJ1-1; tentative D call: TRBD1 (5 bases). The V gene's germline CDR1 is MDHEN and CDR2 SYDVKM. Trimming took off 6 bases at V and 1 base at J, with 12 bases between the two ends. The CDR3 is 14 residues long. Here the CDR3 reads CASSEPTGNTEAFF. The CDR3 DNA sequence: TGTGCCAGCAGCGAACCTACAGGGAACACTGAAGCTTTCTTT.

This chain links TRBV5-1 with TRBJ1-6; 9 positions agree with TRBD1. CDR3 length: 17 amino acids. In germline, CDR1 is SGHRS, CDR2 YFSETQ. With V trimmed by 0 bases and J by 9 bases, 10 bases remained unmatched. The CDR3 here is CASSLARQGGMGSPLHF. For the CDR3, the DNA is TGCGCCAGCAGCTTGGCCCGACAGGGGGGAATGGGTTCACCCCTCCACTTT.

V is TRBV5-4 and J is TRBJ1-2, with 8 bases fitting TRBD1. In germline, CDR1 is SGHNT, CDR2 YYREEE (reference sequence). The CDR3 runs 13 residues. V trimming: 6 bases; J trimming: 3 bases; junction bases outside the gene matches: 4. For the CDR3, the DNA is TGTGCCAGCAAAAGACAGGGGTACTATGGCTACACCTTC. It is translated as CASKRQGYYGYTF.

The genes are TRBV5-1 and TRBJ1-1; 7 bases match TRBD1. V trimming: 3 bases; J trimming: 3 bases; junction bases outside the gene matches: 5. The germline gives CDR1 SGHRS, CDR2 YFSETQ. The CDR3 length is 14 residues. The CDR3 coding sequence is TGCGCCAGCAGCTCTACAGGGGCGGACACTGAAGCTTTCTTT. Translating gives CASSSTGADTEAFF.

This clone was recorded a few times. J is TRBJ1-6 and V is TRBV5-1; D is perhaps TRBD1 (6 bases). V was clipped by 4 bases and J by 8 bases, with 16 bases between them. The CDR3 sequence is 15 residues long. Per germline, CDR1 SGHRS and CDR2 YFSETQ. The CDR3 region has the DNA TGCGCCAGCAGCGCGGTTGGGGGCGCGGATTCACCCCTCCACTTT. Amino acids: CASSAVGGADSPLHF.

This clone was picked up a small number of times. The CDR3 loop reads CASSLRGIGGELFF. CDR3 DNA sequence: TGTGCCAGCAGCTTACGGGGGATTGGCGGGGAGCTGTTTTTT. The V gene is TRBV7-9, the J gene TRBJ2-2; perhaps TRBD2 as D (6 bases). The V end was cut by 2 bases, the J end by 7 bases, with 11 bases between. The CDR3 runs to 14 residues. Per the germline V gene, CDR1 is SEHNR and CDR2 is FQNEAQ (reference sequence).

The CDR3, as DNA: TGTGCCAGCAGTTTGAGGGAATGGAATTCACCCCTCCACTTT. Amino acids: CASSLREWNSPLHF. The V and J genes are TRBV28 and TRBJ1-6; D gene uncertain. This CDR3 is 14 amino acids long. Germline V gene sequence: CDR1 MDHEN, CDR2 SYDVKM. V was clipped by 3 bases and J by 7 bases, with 10 bases between them.

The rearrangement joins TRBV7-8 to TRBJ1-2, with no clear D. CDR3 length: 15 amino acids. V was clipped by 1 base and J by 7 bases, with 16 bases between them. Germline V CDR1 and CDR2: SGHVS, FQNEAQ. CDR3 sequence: CASSLVMGGAGGYTF. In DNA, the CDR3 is TGTGCCAGCAGCTTAGTGATGGGAGGTGCTGGTGGCTACACCTTC.

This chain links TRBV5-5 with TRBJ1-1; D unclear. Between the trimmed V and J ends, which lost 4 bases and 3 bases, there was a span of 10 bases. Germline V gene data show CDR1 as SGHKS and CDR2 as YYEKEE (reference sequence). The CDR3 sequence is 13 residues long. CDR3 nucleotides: TGTGCCAGCAGCCAGGTCGCTGACACTGAAGCTTTCTTT. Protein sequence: CASSQVADTEAFF.

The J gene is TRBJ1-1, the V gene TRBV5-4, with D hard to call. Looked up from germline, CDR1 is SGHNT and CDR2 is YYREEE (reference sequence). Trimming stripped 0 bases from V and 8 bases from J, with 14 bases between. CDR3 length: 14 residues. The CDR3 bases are TGTGCCAGCAGCTTGGCGAGTCGGCAGGCCGAAGCTTTCTTT. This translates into CASSLASRQAEAFF.

The CDR3 DNA is TGCGCCAGCAGCCAACCCGGGACAGGGGACAATCAGCCCCAGCATTTT. This gives the protein CASSQPGTGDNQPQHF. V is TRBV4-1 and J is TRBJ1-5; 10 nucleotides align to TRBD1. There are 16 residues in the CDR3. In germline, CDR1 is MGHRA, CDR2 YSYEKL. Trimming removed 2 bases from V and 3 bases from J; junction bases left unmatched: 4.

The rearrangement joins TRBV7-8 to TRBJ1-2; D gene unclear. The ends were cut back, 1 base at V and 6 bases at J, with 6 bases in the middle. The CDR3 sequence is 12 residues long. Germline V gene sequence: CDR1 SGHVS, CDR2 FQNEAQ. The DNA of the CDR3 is TGTGCCAGCAGCTTAGAGCCCGATGGCTACACCTTC. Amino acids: CASSLEPDGYTF. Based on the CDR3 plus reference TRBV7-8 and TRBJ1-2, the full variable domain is GAGVSQSPRYKVAKRGQDVALRCDPISGHVSLFWYQQALGQGPEFLTYFQNEAQLDKSGLPSDRFFAERPEGSVSTLKIQRTQQEDSAVYLCASSLEPDGYTFGSGTRLTVV.

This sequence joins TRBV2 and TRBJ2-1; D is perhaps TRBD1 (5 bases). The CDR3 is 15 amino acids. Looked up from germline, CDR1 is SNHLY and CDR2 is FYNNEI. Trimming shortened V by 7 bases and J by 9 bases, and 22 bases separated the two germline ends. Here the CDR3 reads CASNHPSMGRIEQFF. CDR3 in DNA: TGTGCCAGCAACCACCCGTCGATGGGGCGGATTGAGCAGTTCTTC.

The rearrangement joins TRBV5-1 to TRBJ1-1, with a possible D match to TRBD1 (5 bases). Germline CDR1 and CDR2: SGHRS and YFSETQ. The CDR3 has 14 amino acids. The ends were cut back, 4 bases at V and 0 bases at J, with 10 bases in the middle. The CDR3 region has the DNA TGCGCCAGCAGCACAGGCCCCTTGAACACTGAAGCTTTCTTT. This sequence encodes CASSTGPLNTEAFF. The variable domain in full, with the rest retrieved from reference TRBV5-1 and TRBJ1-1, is KAGVTQTPRYLIKTRGQQVTLSCSPISGHRSVSWYQQTPGQGLQFLFEYFSETQRNKGNFPGRFSGRQFSNSRSEMNVSTLELGDSALYLCASSTGPLNTEAFFGQGTRLTVV.

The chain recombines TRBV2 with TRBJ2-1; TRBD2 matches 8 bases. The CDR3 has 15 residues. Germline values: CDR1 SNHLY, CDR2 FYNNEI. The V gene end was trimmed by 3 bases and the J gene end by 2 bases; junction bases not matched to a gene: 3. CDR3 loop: CASSDVAGPYNEQFF. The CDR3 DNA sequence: TGTGCCAGCAGTGATGTAGCGGGGCCCTACAATGAGCAGTTCTTC.

CDR3 in DNA: TGCGCCAGCAGTGAGTCGCGGCTAGCGGGGGCGCGCGCAGATACGCAGTATTTT. Translating gives CASSESRLAGARADTQYF. V and J are TRBV10-2 and TRBJ2-3, with 10 bases matching TRBD2. Germline assignment: CDR1 WSHSY and CDR2 SAAADI. The V segment lost 0 bases and the J segment 4 bases; nucleotides outside the gene matches: 10. There are 18 residues in the CDR3.

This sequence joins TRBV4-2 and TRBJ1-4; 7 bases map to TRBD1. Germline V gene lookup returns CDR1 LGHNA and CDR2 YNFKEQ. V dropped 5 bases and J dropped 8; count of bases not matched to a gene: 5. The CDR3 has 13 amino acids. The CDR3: CASSSQGEEKLFF. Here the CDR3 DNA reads TGTGCCAGCAGCTCCCAGGGGGAGGAAAAACTGTTTTTT.

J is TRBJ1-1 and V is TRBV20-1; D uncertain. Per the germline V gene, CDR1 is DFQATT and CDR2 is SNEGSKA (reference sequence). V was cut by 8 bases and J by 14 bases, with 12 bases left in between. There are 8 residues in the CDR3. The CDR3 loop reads CSITGMFF. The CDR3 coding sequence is TGCAGTATAACGGGGATGTTCTTT.

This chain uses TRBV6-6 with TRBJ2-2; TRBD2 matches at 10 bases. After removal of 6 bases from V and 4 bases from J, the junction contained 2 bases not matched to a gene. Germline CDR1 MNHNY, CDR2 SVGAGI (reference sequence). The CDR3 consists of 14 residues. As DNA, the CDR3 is TGTGCCAGCAGAGTAGCGGGGGGCACCGGGGAGCTGTTTTTT. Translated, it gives CASRVAGGTGELFF.

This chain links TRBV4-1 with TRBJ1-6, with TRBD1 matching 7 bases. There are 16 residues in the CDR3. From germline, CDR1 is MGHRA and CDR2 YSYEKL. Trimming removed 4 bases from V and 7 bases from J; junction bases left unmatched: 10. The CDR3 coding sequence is TGCGCCAGCAGCCGCGGTCAGGACAGGAAAAATTCACCCCTCCACTTT. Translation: CASSRGQDRKNSPLHF.

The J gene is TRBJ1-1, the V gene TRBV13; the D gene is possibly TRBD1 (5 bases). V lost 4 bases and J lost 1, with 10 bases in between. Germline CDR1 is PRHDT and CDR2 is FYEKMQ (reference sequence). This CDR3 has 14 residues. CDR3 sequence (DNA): TGTGCCAGCAGCTCTCGGACATCGAACACTGAAGCTTTCTTT. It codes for CASSSRTSNTEAFF.

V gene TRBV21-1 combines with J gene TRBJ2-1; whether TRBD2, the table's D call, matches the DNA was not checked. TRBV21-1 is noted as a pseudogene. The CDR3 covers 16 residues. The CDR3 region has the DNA TGTGCCAGCAGCAAAGAAGTAGCGGGGGGCCGGAATGAGCAGTTCTTC. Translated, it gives CASSKEVAGGRNEQFF.

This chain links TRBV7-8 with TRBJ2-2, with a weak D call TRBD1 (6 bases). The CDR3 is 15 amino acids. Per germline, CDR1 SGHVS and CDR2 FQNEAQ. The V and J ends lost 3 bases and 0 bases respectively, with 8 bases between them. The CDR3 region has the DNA TGTGCCAGCAGCTTGGGACACTCGAACACCGGGGAGCTGTTTTTT. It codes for CASSLGHSNTGELFF.